This T cell receptor (beta chain) emerged from a study of T-cell memory formation after mild COVID-19. Study context: Each donor largely had its own TCR clusters.

This clonotype was seen only a few times. No antigen is known for it. General study findings and limits: From day 15 to 85, contracting clones were balanced between CD4 and CD8, whereas later expanders leaned toward CD4+. The second-wave clones peaking on day 37 were not confirmed as SARS-CoV-2-specific. Contracting CD4+ clones lay largely in CM and EM, with CD8+ ones residing in EMRA.

The V gene's germline CDR1 is SGHTA and CDR2 FQGNSA. With 3 bases clipped from V and 1 base from J, the junction kept 2 bases outside the gene matches. The CDR3 runs 15 residues. TCRdb used MiXCR to reprocess the 5' RACE reads, holding one entry per CDR3 protein. The table has roughly 600,000 distinct CDR3 sequences, more than 15% seen once. The sample comprised PBMCs or a T cell subset sorted from them (not recorded which). This TCR was sampled from an adult woman who had mild COVID-19 (a few samples of this study predate the infection). Cell type and time point are not known. The chain recombines TRBV7-2 with TRBJ2-5; 10 bases line up with TRBD2. CDR3 residues: CASSFVAGGQETQYF. The DNA of the CDR3 is TGTGCCAGCAGCTTCGTAGCGGGAGGCCAAGAGACCCAGTACTTC.